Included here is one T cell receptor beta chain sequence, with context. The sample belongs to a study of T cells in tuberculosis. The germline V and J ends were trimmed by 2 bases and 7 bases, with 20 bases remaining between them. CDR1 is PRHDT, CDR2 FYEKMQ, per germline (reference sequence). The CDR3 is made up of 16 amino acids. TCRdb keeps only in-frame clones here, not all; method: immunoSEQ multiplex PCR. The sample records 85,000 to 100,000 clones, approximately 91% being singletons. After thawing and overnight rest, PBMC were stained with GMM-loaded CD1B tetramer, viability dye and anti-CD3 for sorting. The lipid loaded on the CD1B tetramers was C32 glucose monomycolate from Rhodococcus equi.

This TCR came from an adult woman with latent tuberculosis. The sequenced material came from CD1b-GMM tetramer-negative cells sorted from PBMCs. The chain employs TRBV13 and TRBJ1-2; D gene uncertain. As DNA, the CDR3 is TGTGCCAGCAGCTTAACCCCTGACATAAGGCCGCTTGGCTACACCTTC. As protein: CASSLTPDIRPLGYTF.